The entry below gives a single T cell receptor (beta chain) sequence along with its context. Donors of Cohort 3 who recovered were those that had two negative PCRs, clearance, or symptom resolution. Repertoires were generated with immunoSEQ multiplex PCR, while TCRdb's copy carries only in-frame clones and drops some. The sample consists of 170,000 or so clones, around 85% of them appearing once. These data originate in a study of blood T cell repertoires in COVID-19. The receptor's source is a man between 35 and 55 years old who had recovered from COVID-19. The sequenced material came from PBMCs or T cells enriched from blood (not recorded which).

CDR3 loop: CATRGALGSPLHF. The CDR3 nucleotides are TGTGCCACCAGGGGAGCTCTAGGATCACCCCTCCACTTT. V and J are TRBV19 and TRBJ1-6; tentatively, D is TRBD1 (6 bases). Germline CDR1 reads LNHDA; CDR2 reads SQIVND (reference sequence). The CDR3 has 13 residues. The V and J ends lost 10 bases and 10 bases respectively, with 17 bases between them. The whole variable domain, filled in from reference TRBV19 and TRBJ1-6, reads DGGITQSPKYLFRKEGQNVTLSCEQNLNHDAMYWYRQDPGQGLRLIYYSQIVNDFQKGDIAEGYSVSREKKESFPLTVTSAQKNPTAFYLCATRGALGSPLHFGNGTRLTVT.